Presented here are 22 T cell receptor beta chains from one specimen sequenced in a study of cytomegalovirus exposure and HLA in healthy donors. The study ran its PCR with 60 Vbeta and 13 Jbeta primers. Assay: immunoSEQ multiplex PCR; the TCRdb copy retains only in-frame clones and omits some. The sample shows roughly 190,000 clones, 9.5% to 15% of them seen only once. The specimen was PBMCs. The receptors were gathered from a man between 50 and 59 years old in good health and CMV-seropositive.

This clone has just a few counts. The V call is TRBV9, the J call TRBJ1-4; D is unclear. The V end was cut by 4 bases, the J end by 5 bases, with 15 bases between. Looked up from germline, CDR1 is SGDLS and CDR2 is YYNGEE. There are 15 residues in the CDR3. This CDR3 is CASSPHVTENEKLFF. The DNA of the CDR3 is TGTGCCAGCAGCCCCCACGTGACTGAGAATGAAAAACTGTTTTTT. The full variable domain, with the rest looked up from reference TRBV9 and TRBJ1-4, is DSGVTQTPKHLITATGQRVTLRCSPRSGDLSVYWYQQSLDQGLQFLIQYYNGEERAKGNILERFSAQQFPDLHSELNLSSLELGDSALYFCASSPHVTENEKLFFGSGTQLSVL.

The V and J genes are TRBV15 and TRBJ2-1; TRBD2 might be the D (6 bases). Looked up from germline, CDR1 is LNHNV and CDR2 is YYDKDF (reference sequence). Between the trimmed V and J ends, which lost 1 base and 0 bases, there was a span of 10 bases. The CDR3 length is 16 residues. CDR3 DNA sequence: TGTGCCACCAGCAGAGGAGGCGGGGACTCCTACAATGAGCAGTTCTTC. Its protein is CATSRGGGDSYNEQFF.

This chain connects TRBV7-9 to TRBJ2-7, with D hard to call. The CDR3 consists of 11 residues. CDR1 SEHNR and CDR2 FQNEAQ come from the germline V gene (reference sequence). V lost 8 bases, J lost 6 bases, and 11 bases lay in between. The CDR3 DNA reads as TGTGCCAGCGGAGTGGGTAGCGAGCAGTACTTC. This encodes CASGVGSEQYF.

This clone has just a few counts. The rearrangement uses TRBV25-1 and TRBJ2-3; 9 nucleotides line up with TRBD2. From germline, CDR1 is MGHDK and CDR2 SYGVNS. The CDR3 runs to 13 residues. Trimming cost V 10 bases and J 6 bases; bases outside gene matches: 8. CDR3 residues: CATAGGGWDTQYF. As DNA, the CDR3 is TGTGCCACAGCGGGGGGAGGTTGGGATACGCAGTATTTT.

The V and J genes are TRBV4-1 and TRBJ2-6, with D maybe TRBD1 (6 bases). The germline CDR1 and CDR2 sequences are MGHRA and YSYEKL. The germline V and J ends were trimmed by 2 bases and 2 bases, with 7 bases remaining between them. This CDR3 is built from 15 residues. Here the CDR3 reads CASSQSGAGANVLTF. The DNA for the CDR3 is TGCGCCAGCAGCCAATCAGGGGCTGGGGCCAACGTCCTGACTTTC.

This clone was observed a handful of times. This chain links TRBV5-1 with TRBJ1-1; D might be TRBD1 (5 bases). V was cut by 4 bases and J by 5 bases, with 18 bases left in between. CDR3 size: 15 residues. Germline loops: CDR1 SGHRS, CDR2 YFSETQ. The CDR3: CASSGLGEGMTEAFF. The CDR3 DNA reads TGCGCCAGCAGCGGCCTCGGGGAGGGGATGACTGAAGCTTTCTTT.

The J gene is TRBJ1-1, the V gene TRBV30, with D uncertain. The CDR3 loop spans 15 amino acids. Trimming stripped 0 bases from V and 3 bases from J, with 14 bases between. From germline, CDR1 is GTSNPN and CDR2 SVGIG (reference sequence). As DNA, the CDR3 is TGTGCCTGGAGTGTGGGAGGGTTCGGGGACACTGAAGCTTTCTTT. Translating it yields CAWSVGGFGDTEAFF.

This clone appeared a few times. The chain's CDR3 is CASSEGTSGGPSTDTQYF. The CDR3, as DNA: TGTGCCAGCAGTGAAGGGACTAGCGGGGGCCCCAGCACAGATACGCAGTATTTT. The chain joins TRBV28 to TRBJ2-3; 14 nucleotides agree with TRBD2. CDR3 length equals 18 residues. Germline V CDR1 and CDR2: MDHEN, SYDVKM. The V segment lost 5 bases and the J segment 0 bases; nucleotides outside the gene matches: 7.

The V gene is TRBV7-9, the J gene TRBJ1-6, with D uncertain. The germline gives CDR1 SEHNR, CDR2 FQNEAQ (reference sequence). The CDR3 loop spans 13 amino acids. V dropped 6 bases and J dropped 10 bases, with 13 bases sitting between them. The CDR3 region has the DNA TGTGCCAGCAGGCGTGACTTGGTCTCACCCCTCCACTTT. Translating gives CASRRDLVSPLHF.

This clone was seen more than once but under ten times. The rearrangement joins TRBV7-9 to TRBJ2-1; a possible D gene is TRBD1 (6 bases). From germline, CDR1 is SEHNR and CDR2 FQNEAQ (reference sequence). The CDR3 is 16 amino acids. Trimming cost V 5 bases and J 6 bases, with 20 bases left between them. The CDR3 region has the DNA TGTGCCAGCAGCAGATTCACAGGGTTTGGTTCCAATGAGCAGTTCTTC. This sequence encodes CASSRFTGFGSNEQFF.

This clone has only a few counts. The chain carries TRBV2 and TRBJ2-2, with D perhaps matching TRBD2 (5 bases). The ends were cut back, 1 base at V and 7 bases at J, with 16 bases in the middle. This CDR3 has 16 amino acids. CDR1 and CDR2 (germline): SNHLY, FYNNEI. The CDR3 coding sequence is TGTGCCAGCAGTGAAGGACTCTTACGGGGTGTCGGGGAGCTGTTTTTT. As protein: CASSEGLLRGVGELFF.

This clone has only a few counts. The chain couples TRBV7-2 to TRBJ1-4; D might be TRBD1 (5 bases). CDR3 length equals 15 residues. Germline V CDR1 and CDR2: SGHTA, FQGNSA. V was shortened by 5 bases and J by 3 bases, with 13 bases between the two germline ends. CDR3 DNA: TGTGCCAGCAGCAGCCAGGGTCAGGCTAATGAAAAACTGTTTTTT. It specifies CASSSQGQANEKLFF.

This chain joins TRBV28 and TRBJ1-2, with 8 bases that match TRBD1. The germline CDR1 and CDR2 sequences are MDHEN and SYDVKM. CDR3 length: 15 residues. With V trimmed by 2 bases and J by 3 bases, 5 bases remained unmatched. CDR3 nucleotide sequence: TGTGCCAGCAGTTTACCAGGGGGCGCCTACTATGGCTACACCTTC. Protein product: CASSLPGGAYYGYTF.

This chain connects TRBV6-1 to TRBJ2-2, with TRBD2 matching 9 bases. The J segment lost 6 bases and the V segment lost 5 bases, leaving 10 bases of the junction unmatched. The CDR3 covers 16 residues. Germline values: CDR1 MNHNS, CDR2 SASEGT. CDR3 nucleotide sequence: TGTGCCAGCAGTCAAGGGGGACTAGCATACGCCGGGGAGCTGTTTTTT. Protein: CASSQGGLAYAGELFF.

This clone has just a few counts. This chain links TRBV6-1 with TRBJ1-4, with unresolved D. Trimming left V 6 bases short and J 8 bases short, with 10 bases between. CDR3 length: 12 amino acids. CDR1 is MNHNS, CDR2 SASEGT, per germline. The CDR3 sequence: CASRWSPEKLFF. In DNA, the CDR3 is TGTGCCAGCAGATGGAGCCCAGAAAAACTGTTTTTT.

This clone was found a few times. The rearrangement joins TRBV4-2 to TRBJ2-2, with 12 bases lining up with TRBD2. Germline CDR1 reads LGHNA; CDR2 reads YNFKEQ. The length of the CDR3 is 20 residues. V gave up 4 bases and J gave up 6 bases; unmatched junction bases: 18. The CDR3 region has the DNA TGTGCCAGCAGCCCCCGTGCGGGGGCTAGCGGGGGGGCCAGGCCCGGGGAGCTGTTTTTT. It yields the protein CASSPRAGASGGARPGELFF.

The rearrangement joins TRBV7-2 to TRBJ2-5; D not certain. The CDR3 loop spans 11 amino acids. CDR1 and CDR2 (germline): SGHTA, FQGNSA. V dropped 5 bases and J dropped 8 bases, with 9 bases sitting between them. CDR3 in amino acids: CASSPQQTQYF. The CDR3, as DNA: TGTGCCAGCAGCCCACAGCAAACCCAGTACTTC.

This chain links TRBV5-1 with TRBJ2-3, with 11 bases identical to TRBD2. This CDR3 is built from 15 residues. J was trimmed by 6 bases and V by 3 bases; bases with no gene match: 6. Germline V CDR1 and CDR2: SGHRS, YFSETQ. The DNA of the CDR3 is TGCGCCAGCAGCTCGGGACTAGCGGTATCTGATACGCAGTATTTT. Translating it yields CASSSGLAVSDTQYF.

The J gene is TRBJ1-2, the V gene TRBV4-1; 7 bases match TRBD1. The length of the CDR3 is 13 residues. Germline assignment: CDR1 MGHRA and CDR2 YSYEKL. J was trimmed by 8 bases and V by 1 base; bases with no gene match: 4. The CDR3 spells CASSQVQGVGYTF. The CDR3 region has the DNA TGCGCCAGCAGCCAAGTGCAGGGGGTGGGCTACACCTTC.

The sample holds a few counts of this clone. This chain joins TRBV4-3 and TRBJ2-2, with 8 bases matching TRBD1. From germline, CDR1 is LGHNA and CDR2 YSLEER. This CDR3 contains 17 residues. V shed 1 base and J 0 bases; nucleotides not matched to a gene: 4. The chain's CDR3 is CASSQARTGPNTGELFF. CDR3 DNA: TGCGCCAGCAGCCAAGCACGGACAGGGCCGAACACCGGGGAGCTGTTTTTT.

A few counts support this clone. The chain carries TRBV27 and TRBJ1-1, with TRBD1 matching 8 bases. Germline CDR1 and CDR2: MNHEY and SMNVEV (reference sequence). This CDR3 is built from 16 residues. The trim removed 5 bases at V and 8 bases at J, leaving 16 bases unmatched. CDR3 coding DNA: TGTGCCAGCAGTACCGGAACAGGGGGATATCCATCAGAAGCTTTCTTT. This gives the protein CASSTGTGGYPSEAFF.

This sequence joins TRBV25-1 and TRBJ1-5; D is uncertain. CDR3 size: 12 residues. The germline gives CDR1 MGHDK, CDR2 SYGVNS. V was clipped by 9 bases and J by 7 bases, with 13 bases between them. The CDR3 loop reads CASSVGKQPQHF. The DNA of the CDR3 is TGTGCCAGTAGCGTAGGAAAGCAGCCCCAGCATTTT.